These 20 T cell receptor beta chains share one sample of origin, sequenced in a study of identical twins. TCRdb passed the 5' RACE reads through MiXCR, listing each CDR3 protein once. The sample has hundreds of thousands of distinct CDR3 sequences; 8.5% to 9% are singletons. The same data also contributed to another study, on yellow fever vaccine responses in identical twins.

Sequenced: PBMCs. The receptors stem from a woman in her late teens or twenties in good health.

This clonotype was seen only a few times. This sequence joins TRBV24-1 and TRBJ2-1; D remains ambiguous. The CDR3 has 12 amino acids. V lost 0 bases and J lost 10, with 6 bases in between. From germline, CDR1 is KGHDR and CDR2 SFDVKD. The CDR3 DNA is TGTGCCACCAGTGATTTGCATCGGGAGCAGTTCTTC. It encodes CATSDLHREQFF.

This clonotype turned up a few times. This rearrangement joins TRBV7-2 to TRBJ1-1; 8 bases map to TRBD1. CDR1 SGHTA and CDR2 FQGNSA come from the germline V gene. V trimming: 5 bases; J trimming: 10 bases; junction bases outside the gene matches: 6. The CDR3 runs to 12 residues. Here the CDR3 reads CASSVQGAVAFF. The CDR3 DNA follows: TGTGCCAGCAGCGTTCAGGGGGCCGTAGCTTTCTTT.

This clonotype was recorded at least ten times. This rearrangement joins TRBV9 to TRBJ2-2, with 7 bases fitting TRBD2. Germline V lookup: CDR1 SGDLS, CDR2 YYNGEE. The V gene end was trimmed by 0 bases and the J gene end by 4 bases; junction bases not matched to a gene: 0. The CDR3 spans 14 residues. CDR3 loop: CASSVGGGTGELFF. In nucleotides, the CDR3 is TGTGCCAGCAGCGTAGGGGGGGGCACCGGGGAGCTGTTTTTT.

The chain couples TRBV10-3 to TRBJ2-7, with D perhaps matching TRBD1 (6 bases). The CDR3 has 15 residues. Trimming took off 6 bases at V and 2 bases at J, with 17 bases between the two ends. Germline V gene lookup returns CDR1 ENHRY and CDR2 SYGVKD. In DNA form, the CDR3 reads TGTGCCATCAGACCGGGACAACCCATAGCCTACGAGCAGTACTTC. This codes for CAIRPGQPIAYEQYF.

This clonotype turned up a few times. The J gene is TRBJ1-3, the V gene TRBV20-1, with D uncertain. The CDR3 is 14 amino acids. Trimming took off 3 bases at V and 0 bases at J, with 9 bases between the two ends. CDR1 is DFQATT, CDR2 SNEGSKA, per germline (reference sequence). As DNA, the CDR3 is TGCAGTGCTAGGGACTCAGACTCTGGAAACACCATATATTTT. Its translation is CSARDSDSGNTIYF.

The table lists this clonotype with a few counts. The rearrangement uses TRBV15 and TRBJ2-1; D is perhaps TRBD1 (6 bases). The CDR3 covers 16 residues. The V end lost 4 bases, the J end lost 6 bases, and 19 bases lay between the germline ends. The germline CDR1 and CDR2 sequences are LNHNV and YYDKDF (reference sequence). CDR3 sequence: CATSKFRGAQSNEQFF. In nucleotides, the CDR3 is TGTGCCACCAGCAAGTTCAGGGGAGCGCAATCCAATGAGCAGTTCTTC.

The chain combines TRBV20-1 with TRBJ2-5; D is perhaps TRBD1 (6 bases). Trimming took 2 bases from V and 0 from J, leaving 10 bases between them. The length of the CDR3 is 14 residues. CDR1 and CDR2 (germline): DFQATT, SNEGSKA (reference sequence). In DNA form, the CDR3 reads TGCAGTGCTAGATTCAGGGGCGACCAAGAGACCCAGTACTTC. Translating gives CSARFRGDQETQYF.

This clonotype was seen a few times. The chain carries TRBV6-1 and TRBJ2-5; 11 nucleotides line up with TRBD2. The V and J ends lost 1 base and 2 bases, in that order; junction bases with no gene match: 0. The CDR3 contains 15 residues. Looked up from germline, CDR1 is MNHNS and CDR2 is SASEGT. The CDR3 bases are TGTGCCAGCAGTGAAGTAGCGGGAGGGCAAGAGACCCAGTACTTC. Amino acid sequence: CASSEVAGGQETQYF.

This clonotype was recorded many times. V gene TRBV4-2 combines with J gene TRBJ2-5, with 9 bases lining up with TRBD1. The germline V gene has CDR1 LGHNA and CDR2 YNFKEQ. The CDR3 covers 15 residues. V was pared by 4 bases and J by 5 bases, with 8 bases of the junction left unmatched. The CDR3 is CASSLGTGLEETQYF. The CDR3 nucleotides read TGTGCCAGCAGCCTAGGGACAGGGTTAGAGGAGACCCAGTACTTC.

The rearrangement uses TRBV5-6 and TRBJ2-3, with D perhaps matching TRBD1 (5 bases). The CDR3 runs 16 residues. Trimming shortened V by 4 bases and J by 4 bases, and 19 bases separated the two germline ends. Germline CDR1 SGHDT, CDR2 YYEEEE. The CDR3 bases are TGTGCCAGCAGCCATCCGTCCCTTTCCAGGGCAGATACGCAGTATTTT. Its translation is CASSHPSLSRADTQYF. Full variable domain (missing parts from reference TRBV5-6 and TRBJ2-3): DAGVTQSPTHLIKTRGQQVTLRCSPKSGHDTVSWYQQALGQGPQFIFQYYEEEERQRGNFPDRFSGHQFPNYSSELNVNALLLGDSALYLCASSHPSLSRADTQYFGPGTRLTVL.

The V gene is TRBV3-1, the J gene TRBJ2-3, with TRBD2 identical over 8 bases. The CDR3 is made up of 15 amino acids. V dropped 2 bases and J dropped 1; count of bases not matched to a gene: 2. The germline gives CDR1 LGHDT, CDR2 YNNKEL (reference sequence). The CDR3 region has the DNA TGTGCCAGCAGCCAACTCGGGGGGGGCACAGATACGCAGTATTTT. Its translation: CASSQLGGGTDTQYF.

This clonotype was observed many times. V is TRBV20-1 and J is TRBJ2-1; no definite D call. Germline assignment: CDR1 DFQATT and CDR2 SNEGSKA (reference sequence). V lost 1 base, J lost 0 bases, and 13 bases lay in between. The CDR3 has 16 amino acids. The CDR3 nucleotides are TGCAGTGCTAGAGTTCGGAAGCCTAGCTCCTACAATGAGCAGTTCTTC. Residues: CSARVRKPSSYNEQFF.

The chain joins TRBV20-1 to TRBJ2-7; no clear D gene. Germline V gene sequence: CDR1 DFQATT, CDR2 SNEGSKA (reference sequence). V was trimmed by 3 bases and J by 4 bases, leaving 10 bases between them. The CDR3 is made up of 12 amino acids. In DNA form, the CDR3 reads TGCAGTGCTAGTTCCGGCAAGTACGAGCAGTACTTC. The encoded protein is CSASSGKYEQYF.

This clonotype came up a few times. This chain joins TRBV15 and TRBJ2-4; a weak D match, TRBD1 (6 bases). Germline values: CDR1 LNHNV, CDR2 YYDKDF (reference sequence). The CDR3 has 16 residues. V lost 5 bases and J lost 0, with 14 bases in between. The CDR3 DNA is TGTGCCACCAGCCCGGACAGACTCAGAGCCAAAAACATTCAGTACTTC. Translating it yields CATSPDRLRAKNIQYF.

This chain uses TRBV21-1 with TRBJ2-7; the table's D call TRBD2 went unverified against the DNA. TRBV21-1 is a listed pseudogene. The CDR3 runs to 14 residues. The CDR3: CASSRAPARWEQYF. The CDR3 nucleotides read TGTGCCAGCAGCAGGGCGCCGGCCCGATGGGAGCAGTACTTC.

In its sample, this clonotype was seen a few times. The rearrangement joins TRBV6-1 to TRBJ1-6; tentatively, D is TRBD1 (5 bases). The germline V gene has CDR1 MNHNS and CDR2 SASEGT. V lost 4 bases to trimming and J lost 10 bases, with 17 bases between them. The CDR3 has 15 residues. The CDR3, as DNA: TGTGCCAGCAGTGCTGACGGGGGAAGCAGATCACCCCTCCACTTT. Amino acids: CASSADGGSRSPLHF.

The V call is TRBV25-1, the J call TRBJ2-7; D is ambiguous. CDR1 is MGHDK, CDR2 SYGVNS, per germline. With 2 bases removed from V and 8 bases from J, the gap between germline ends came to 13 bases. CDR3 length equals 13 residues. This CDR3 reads CASSEVAGRKQYF. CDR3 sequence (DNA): TGTGCCAGCAGTGAAGTTGCCGGGCGGAAGCAGTACTTC.

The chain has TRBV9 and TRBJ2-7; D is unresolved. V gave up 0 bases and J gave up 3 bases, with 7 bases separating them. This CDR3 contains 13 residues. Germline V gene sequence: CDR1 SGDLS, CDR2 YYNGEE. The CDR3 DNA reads TGTGCCAGCAGCGTAGCGTCCAACTACGAGCAGTACTTC. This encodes CASSVASNYEQYF.

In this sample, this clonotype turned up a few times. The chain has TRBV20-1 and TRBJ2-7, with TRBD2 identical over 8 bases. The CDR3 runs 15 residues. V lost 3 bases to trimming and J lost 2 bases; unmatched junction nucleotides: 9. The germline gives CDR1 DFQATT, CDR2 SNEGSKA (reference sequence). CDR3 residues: CSAREREWGAYEQYF. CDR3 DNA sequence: TGCAGTGCTAGGGAGCGGGAGTGGGGGGCCTACGAGCAGTACTTC.

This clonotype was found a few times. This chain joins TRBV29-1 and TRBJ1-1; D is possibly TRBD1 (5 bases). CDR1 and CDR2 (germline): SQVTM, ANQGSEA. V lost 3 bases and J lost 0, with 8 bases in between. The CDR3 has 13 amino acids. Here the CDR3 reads CSVDRQMNTEAFF. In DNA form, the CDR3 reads TGCAGCGTTGATAGACAGATGAACACTGAAGCTTTCTTT.